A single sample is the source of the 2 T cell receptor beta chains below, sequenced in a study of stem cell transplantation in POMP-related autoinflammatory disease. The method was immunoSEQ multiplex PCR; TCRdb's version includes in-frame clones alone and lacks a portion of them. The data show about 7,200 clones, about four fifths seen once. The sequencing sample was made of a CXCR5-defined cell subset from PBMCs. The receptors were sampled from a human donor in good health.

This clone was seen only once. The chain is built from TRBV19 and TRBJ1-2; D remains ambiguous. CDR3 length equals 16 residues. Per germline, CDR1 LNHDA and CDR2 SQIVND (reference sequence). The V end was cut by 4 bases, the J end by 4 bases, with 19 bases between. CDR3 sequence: CASSTPPGSFSYGYTF. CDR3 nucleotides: TGTGCCAGTAGTACGCCCCCGGGAAGCTTCTCCTATGGCTACACCTTC. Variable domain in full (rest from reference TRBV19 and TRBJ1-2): DGGITQSPKYLFRKEGQNVTLSCEQNLNHDAMYWYRQDPGQGLRLIYYSQIVNDFQKGDIAEGYSVSREKKESFPLTVTSAQKNPTAFYLCASSTPPGSFSYGYTFGSGTRLTVV.

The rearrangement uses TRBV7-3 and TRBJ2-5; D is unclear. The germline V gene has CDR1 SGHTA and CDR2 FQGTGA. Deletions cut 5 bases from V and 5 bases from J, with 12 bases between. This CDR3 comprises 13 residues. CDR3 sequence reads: CASSTSRSETQYF. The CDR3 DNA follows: TGTGCCAGCAGCACCAGCCGTAGCGAGACCCAGTACTTC.